This TCR beta chain was documented in a study of immune evolution from preneoplasia to lung adenocarcinoma. V lost 1 base, J lost 3 bases, and 1 base stayed unmatched. Germline loops: CDR1 LGHNA, CDR2 YNFKEQ. The CDR3 totals 15 residues. Method: immunoSEQ multiplex PCR; TCRdb's copy keeps in-frame clones and lacks some. The sample lists 2,500 to 3,500 clones; 65% to 90% were seen once. This receptor was taken from a person aged 60-80 years with lung adenocarcinoma. The V and J genes are TRBV4-2 and TRBJ2-1; 9 bases are a match to TRBD2. Sequencing used FFPE adjacent normal lung tissue. The CDR3 DNA reads TGTGCCAGCAGCCAAGGACTAGCGGACTACAATGAGCAGTTCTTC. Protein sequence: CASSQGLADYNEQFF.